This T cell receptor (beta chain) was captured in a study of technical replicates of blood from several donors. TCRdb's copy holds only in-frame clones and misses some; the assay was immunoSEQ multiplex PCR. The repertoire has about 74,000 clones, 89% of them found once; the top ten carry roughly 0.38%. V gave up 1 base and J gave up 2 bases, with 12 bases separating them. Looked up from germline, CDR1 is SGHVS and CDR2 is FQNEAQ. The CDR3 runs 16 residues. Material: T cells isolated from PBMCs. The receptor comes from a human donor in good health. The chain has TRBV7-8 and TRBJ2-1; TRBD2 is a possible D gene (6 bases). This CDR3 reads CASSLVTGEAYNEQFF. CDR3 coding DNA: TGTGCCAGCAGCTTAGTCACGGGAGAGGCCTACAATGAGCAGTTCTTC.